The present T cell receptor beta chain was sequenced within a study of shared clonotypes between healthy human individuals. As to this clone: What it binds is not known. Other nucleotide sequences from this sample produce the same CDR3.

The protocol was immunoSEQ multiplex PCR, while the TCRdb copy is restricted to in-frame clones and leaves out a portion. The data show approximately 2.3 million clones, approximately 95% seen once. V shed 3 bases and J shed 5 bases, with 4 bases lying between them. The CDR3 is 11 residues long. Germline V gives CDR1 SGHAT, CDR2 FQNNGV. Study-wide results and caveats: A handful of donors shared about 4.5% of their naive CD4 clonotypes. Memory subsets had estimated richness that was generally smaller than that of naive subsets.

The source of this sequence is a man in his late teens or twenties in good health. Some clones in this sample may be carry-over from other donors' samples. The chain is built from TRBV11-2 and TRBJ2-5; D is ambiguous. The sample comprised naive CD4+ T cells from PBMCs. Subset meaning: CD45RA+ positively selected. This CDR3 reads CASSFRETQYF. CDR3 coding DNA: TGTGCCAGCAGCTTCCGGGAGACCCAGTACTTC.